Detailed here is one TCR beta chain. The data were obtained in a study of cytomegalovirus exposure and HLA in healthy donors. Healthy donors of bone marrow made up the group. 60 Vbeta and 13 Jbeta primers were used in PCR. Sequenced by immunoSEQ multiplex PCR; TCRdb stores in-frame clones only, minus some. The sample consists of 150,000 to 200,000 clones, 80% of them appearing once. The CDR3 runs 13 residues. Trimming shortened V by 0 bases and J by 6 bases, and 8 bases separated the two germline ends. CDR1 SEHNR and CDR2 FQNEAQ come from the germline V gene (reference sequence). This TCR derives from a male donor in good health and CMV-seropositive. This chain uses TRBV7-9 with TRBJ1-1; D is possibly TRBD1 (5 bases). The sample taken for sequencing was PBMCs. The CDR3 region is CASSLAAGPEAFF. CDR3 DNA: TGTGCCAGCAGCTTAGCGGCGGGACCTGAAGCTTTCTTT. The whole variable domain, remainder taken from reference TRBV7-9 and TRBJ1-1, is DTGVSQNPRHKITKRGQNVTFRCDPISEHNRLYWYRQTLGQGPEFLTYFQNEAQLEKSRLLSDRFSAERPKGSFSTLEIQRTEQGDSAMYLCASSLAAGPEAFFGQGTRLTVV.